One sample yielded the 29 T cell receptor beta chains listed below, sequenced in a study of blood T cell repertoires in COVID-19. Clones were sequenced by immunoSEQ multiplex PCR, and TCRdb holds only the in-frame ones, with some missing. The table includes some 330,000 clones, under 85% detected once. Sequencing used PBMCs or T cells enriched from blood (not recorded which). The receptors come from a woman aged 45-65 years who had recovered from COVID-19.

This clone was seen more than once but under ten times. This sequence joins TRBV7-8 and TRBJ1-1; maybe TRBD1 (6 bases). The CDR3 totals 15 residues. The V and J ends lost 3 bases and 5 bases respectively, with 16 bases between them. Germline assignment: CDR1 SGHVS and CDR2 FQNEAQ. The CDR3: CASSFQPGVGTEAFF. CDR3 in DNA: TGTGCCAGCAGCTTCCAACCAGGGGTAGGGACTGAAGCTTTCTTT.

This CDR3 is CSVRTGATNEKLFF. DNA of the CDR3: TGCAGCGTTCGGACAGGGGCAACTAATGAAAAACTGTTTTTT. The chain has TRBV29-1 and TRBJ1-4, with 9 bases matching TRBD1. The germline gives CDR1 SQVTM, CDR2 ANQGSEA. This CDR3 has 14 amino acids. J was trimmed by 0 bases and V by 5 bases; bases with no gene match: 1.

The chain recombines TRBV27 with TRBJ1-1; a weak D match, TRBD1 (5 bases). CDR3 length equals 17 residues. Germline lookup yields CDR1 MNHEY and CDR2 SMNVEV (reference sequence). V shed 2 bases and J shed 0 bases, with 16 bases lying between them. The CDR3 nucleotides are TGTGCCAGCAGTTTAGAATGGTCGCAGGGAATGAACACTGAAGCTTTCTTT. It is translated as CASSLEWSQGMNTEAFF.

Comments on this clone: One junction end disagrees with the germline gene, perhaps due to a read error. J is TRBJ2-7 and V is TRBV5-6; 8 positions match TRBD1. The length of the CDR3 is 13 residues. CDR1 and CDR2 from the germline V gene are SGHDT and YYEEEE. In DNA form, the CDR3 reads TGTGCCAGCAGCTTGGTTCCGGGGACAGGCACTACATTC. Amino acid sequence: CASSLVPGTGTTF.

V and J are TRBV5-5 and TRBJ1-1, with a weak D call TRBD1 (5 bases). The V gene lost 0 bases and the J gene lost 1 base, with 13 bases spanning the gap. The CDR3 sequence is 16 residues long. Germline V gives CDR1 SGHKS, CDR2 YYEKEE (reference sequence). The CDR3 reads CASSLDSAGWNTEAFF. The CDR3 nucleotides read TGTGCCAGCAGCTTGGATTCGGCAGGGTGGAACACTGAAGCTTTCTTT.

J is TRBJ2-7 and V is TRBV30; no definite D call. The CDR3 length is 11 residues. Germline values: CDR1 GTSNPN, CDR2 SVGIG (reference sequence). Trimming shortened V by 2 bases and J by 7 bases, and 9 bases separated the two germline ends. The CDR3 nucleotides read TGTGCCTGGAGTCCCTCTCGGGAGCAGTACTTC. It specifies CAWSPSREQYF.

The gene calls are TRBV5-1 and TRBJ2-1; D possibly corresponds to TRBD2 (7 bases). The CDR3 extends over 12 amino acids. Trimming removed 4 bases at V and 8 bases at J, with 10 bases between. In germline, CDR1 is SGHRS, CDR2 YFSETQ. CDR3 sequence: CASSEGGYEQFF. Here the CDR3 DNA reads TGCGCCAGCAGCGAGGGGGGGTATGAGCAGTTCTTC. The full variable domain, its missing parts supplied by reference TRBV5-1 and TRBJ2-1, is KAGVTQTPRYLIKTRGQQVTLSCSPISGHRSVSWYQQTPGQGLQFLFEYFSETQRNKGNFPGRFSGRQFSNSRSEMNVSTLELGDSALYLCASSEGGYEQFFGPGTRLTVL.

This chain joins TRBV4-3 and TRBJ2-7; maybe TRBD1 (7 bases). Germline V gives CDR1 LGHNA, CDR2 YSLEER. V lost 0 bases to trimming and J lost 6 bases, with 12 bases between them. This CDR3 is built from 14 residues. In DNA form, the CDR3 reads TGCGCCAGCAGCCAAGATGCCCAGGGGGGCGAGCAGTACTTC. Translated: CASSQDAQGGEQYF.

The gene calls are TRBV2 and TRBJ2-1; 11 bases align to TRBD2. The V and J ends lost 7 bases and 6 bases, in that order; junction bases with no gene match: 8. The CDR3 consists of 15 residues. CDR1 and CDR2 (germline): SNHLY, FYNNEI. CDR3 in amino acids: CASKGELAGVNEQFF. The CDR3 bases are TGTGCCAGCAAAGGGGAACTAGCGGGAGTCAATGAGCAGTTCTTC.

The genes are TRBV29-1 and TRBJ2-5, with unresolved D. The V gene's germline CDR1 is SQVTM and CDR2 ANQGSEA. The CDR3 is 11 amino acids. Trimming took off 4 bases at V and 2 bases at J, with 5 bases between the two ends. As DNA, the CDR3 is TGCAGCGTTGTGGAGCAAGAGACCCAGTACTTC. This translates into CSVVEQETQYF.

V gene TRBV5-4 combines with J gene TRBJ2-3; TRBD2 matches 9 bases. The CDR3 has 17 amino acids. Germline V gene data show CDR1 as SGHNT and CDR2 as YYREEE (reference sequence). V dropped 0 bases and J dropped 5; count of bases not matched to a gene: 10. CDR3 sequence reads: CASSLGPASGTRDTQYF. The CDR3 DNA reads TGTGCCAGCAGCTTGGGGCCGGCTAGCGGGACCCGAGATACGCAGTATTTT.

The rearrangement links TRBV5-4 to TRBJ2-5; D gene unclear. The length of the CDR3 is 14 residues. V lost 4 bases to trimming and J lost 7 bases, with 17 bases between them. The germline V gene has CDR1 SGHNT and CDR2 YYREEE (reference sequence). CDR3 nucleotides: TGTGCCAGCAGCCCTTTAGAGACCCCGGGGACCCAGTACTTC. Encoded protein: CASSPLETPGTQYF.

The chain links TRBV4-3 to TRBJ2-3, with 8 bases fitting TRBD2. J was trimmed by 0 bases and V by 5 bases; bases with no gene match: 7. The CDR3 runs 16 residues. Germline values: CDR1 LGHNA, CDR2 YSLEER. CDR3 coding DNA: TGCGCCAGCAGCTCGCGGGGGGCGGCTAGCACAGATACGCAGTATTTT. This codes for CASSSRGAASTDTQYF.

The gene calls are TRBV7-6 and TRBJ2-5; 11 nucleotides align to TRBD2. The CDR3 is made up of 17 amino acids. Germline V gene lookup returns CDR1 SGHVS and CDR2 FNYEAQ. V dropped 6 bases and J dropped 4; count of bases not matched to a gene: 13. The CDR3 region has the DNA TGTGCCAGCAGTTCTACCCGACTAGCGGGGTTTGGAGAGACCCAGTACTTC. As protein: CASSSTRLAGFGETQYF.

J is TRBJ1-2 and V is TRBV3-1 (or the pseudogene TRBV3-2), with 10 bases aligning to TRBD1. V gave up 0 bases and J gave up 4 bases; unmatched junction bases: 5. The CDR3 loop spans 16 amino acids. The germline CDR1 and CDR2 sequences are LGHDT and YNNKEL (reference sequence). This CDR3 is CASSQEGGTGVYGYTF. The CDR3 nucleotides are TGTGCCAGCAGCCAAGAGGGAGGGACAGGGGTCTATGGCTACACCTTC.

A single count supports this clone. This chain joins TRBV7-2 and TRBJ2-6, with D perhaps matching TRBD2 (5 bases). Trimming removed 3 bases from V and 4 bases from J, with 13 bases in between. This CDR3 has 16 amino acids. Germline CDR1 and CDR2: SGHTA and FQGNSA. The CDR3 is CASSFGLRLGANVLTF. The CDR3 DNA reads TGTGCCAGCAGCTTTGGACTCCGGCTCGGGGCCAACGTCCTGACTTTC.

The CDR3 DNA sequence: TGTGCCAGCAGCTTGACAGGAATATTAATTCGGCCCCTCCACTTT. It is translated as CASSLTGILIRPLHF. The chain carries TRBV11-3 and TRBJ1-6; TRBD1 might be the D (6 bases). The CDR3 length is 15 residues. Germline V lookup: CDR1 SGHNT, CDR2 YENEEA. The V end was cut by 3 bases, the J end by 13 bases, with 19 bases between.

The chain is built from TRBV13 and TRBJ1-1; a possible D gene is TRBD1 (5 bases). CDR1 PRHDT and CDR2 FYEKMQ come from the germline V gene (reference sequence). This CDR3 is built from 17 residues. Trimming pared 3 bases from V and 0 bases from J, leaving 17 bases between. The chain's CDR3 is CASSFGTPHRVNTEAFF. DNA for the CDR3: TGTGCCAGCAGCTTTGGGACTCCACATCGGGTGAACACTGAAGCTTTCTTT. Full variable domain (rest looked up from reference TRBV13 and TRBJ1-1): AAGVIQSPRHLIKEKRETATLKCYPIPRHDTVYWYQQGPGQDPQFLISFYEKMQSDKGSIPDRFSAQQFSDYHSELNMSSLELGDSALYFCASSFGTPHRVNTEAFFGQGTRLTVV.

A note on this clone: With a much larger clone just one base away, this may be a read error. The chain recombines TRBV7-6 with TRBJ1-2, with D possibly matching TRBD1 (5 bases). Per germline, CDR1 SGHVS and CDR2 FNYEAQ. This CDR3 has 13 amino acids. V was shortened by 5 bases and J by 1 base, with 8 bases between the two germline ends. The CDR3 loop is CASSPDINYGYTF. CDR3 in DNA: TGTGCCAGCAGCCCGGACATTAACTATGGCTACACCTTC.

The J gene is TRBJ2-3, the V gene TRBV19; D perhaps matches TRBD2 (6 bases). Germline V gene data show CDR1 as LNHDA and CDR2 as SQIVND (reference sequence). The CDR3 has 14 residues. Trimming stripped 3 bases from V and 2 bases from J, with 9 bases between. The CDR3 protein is CASSILANTDTQYF. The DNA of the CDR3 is TGTGCCAGTAGTATCCTAGCGAACACAGATACGCAGTATTTT.

The CDR3 loop reads CASTLRVLNTGELFF. CDR3 coding DNA: TGCGCCAGCACCCTGAGGGTCCTAAACACCGGGGAGCTGTTTTTT. The chain joins TRBV5-1 to TRBJ2-2; a weak D match, TRBD2 (5 bases). The V and J ends lost 6 bases and 2 bases respectively, with 14 bases between them. The CDR3 loop spans 15 amino acids. Per the germline V gene, CDR1 is SGHRS and CDR2 is YFSETQ.

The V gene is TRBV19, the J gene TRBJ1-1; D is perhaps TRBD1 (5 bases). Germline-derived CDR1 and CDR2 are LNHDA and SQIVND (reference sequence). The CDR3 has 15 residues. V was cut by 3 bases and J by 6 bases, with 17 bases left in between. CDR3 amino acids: CASSILRAGLPEAFF. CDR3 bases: TGTGCCAGTAGTATTCTCCGGGCAGGGCTCCCTGAAGCTTTCTTT.

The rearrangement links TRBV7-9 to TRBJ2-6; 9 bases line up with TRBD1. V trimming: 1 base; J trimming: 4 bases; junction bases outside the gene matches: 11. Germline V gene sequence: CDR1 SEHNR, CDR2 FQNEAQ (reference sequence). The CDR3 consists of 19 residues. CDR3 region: CASSLDSDRGGSGANVLTF. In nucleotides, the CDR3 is TGTGCCAGCAGCTTAGATTCGGACAGGGGAGGATCCGGGGCCAACGTCCTGACTTTC.

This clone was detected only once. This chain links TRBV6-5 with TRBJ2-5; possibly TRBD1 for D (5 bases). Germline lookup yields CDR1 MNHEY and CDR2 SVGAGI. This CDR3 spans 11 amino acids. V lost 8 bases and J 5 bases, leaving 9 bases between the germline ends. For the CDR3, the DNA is TGTGCCAGCCAGGGCCCCGAGACCCAGTACTTC. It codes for CASQGPETQYF.

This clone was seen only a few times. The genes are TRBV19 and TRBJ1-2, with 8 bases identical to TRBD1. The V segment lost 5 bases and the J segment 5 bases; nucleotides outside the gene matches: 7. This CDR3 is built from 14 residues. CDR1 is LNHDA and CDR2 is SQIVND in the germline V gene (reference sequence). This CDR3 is CASSGPTGVYGYTF. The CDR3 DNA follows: TGTGCCAGTAGTGGACCGACAGGGGTATATGGCTACACCTTC.

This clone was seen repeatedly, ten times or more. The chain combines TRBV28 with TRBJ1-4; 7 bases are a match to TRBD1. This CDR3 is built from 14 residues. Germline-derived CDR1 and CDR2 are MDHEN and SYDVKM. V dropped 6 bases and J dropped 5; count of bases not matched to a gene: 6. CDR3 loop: CASRRGTANEKLFF. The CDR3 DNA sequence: TGTGCCAGCAGAAGGGGGACAGCAAATGAAAAACTGTTTTTT.

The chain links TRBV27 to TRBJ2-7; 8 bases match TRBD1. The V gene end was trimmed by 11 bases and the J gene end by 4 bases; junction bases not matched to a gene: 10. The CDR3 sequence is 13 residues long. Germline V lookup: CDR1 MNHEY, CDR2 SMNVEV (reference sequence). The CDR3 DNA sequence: TGTGCCTCCCAAAGGGGACAGGCGTACGAGCAGTACTTC. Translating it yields CASQRGQAYEQYF.

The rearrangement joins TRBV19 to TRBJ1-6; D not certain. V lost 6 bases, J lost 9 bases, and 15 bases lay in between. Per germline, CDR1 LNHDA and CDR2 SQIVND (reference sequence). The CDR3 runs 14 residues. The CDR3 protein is CASRFTVAGSPLHF. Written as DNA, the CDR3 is TGTGCCAGTAGATTCACGGTTGCGGGTTCACCCCTCCACTTT.

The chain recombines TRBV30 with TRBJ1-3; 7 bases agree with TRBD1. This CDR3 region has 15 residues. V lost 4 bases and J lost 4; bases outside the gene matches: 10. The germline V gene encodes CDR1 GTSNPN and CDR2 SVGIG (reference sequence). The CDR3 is CAWTFPTGAGNTIYF. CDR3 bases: TGTGCCTGGACCTTCCCAACAGGGGCCGGAAACACCATATATTTT.